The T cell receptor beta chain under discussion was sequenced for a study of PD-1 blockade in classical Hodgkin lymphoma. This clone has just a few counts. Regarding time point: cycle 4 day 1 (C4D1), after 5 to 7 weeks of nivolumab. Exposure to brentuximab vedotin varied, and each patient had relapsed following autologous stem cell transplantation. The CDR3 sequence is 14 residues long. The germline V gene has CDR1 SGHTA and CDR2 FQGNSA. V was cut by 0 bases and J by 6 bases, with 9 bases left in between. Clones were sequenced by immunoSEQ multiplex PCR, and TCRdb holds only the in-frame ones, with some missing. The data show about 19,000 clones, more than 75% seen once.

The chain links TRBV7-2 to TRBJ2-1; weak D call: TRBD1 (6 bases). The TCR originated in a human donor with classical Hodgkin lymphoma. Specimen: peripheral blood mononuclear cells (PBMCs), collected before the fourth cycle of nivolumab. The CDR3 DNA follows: TGTGCCAGCAGCTTAGCGGTAGGGGGCAATGAGCAGTTCTTC. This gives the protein CASSLAVGGNEQFF.